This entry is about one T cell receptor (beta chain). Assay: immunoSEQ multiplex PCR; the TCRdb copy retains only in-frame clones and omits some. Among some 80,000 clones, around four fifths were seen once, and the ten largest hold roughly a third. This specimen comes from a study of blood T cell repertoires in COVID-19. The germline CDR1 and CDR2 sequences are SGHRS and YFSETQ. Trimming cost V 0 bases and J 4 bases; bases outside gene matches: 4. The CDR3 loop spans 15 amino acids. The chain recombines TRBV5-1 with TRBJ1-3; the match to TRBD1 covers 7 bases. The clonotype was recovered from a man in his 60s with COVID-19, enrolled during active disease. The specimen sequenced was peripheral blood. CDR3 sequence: CASSLEGAKGNTIYF. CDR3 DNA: TGCGCCAGCAGCTTGGAGGGGGCAAAGGGAAACACCATATATTTT.